This is a list of T cell receptor beta chains from one sample in a study of identical twins. TCRdb passed the 5' RACE reads through MiXCR, listing each CDR3 protein once. Here the sample spans approximately 240,000 distinct CDR3 sequences, more than 13% being singletons. The sequenced sample was memory (CD45RO+) T cells sorted from blood. The receptors originated from a woman aged 18 to 35 in good health. CDR3s include the opening cysteine and the closing phenylalanine or tryptophan. D genes are given only for firm matches. Clone size is not always given. Where it is, it says once, few, many or a class for expanded clones.

j_gene,abundance,d_gene,v_gene,CDR3aa
TRBJ2-5,few,NA,TRBV7-7,CASSLGTGETQYF
TRBJ2-3,many,TRBD2,TRBV9,CASSPPAGVITDTQYF
TRBJ2-7,NA,NA,TRBV5-1,CASTWGGLSYEQYF
TRBJ1-5,few,NA,TRBV3-1,CASSLTGYRNQPQHF
TRBJ2-2,many,NA,TRBV10-2,CASSDGQSTGELFF
TRBJ2-3,many,NA,TRBV10-1,CASTAGSQGDTQYF
TRBJ1-1,few,NA,TRBV6-2/TRBV6-3,CASSYSRIEAFF
TRBJ2-3,many,TRBD2,TRBV20-1,CSARQAGGPNTQYF
TRBJ2-5,medium-sized,NA,TRBV12-3/TRBV12-4,CASSPIGGQETQYF
TRBJ2-7,NA,NA,TRBV5-5,CASTRPASNEQYF
TRBJ2-7,few,TRBD1,TRBV5-5,CASRRTGTGGSYEQYF
TRBJ2-2,NA,TRBD2,TRBV11-2,CASRFPSGGRNTGELFF
TRBJ2-5,NA,NA,TRBV3-1,CASSQGYLSVLEETQYF
TRBJ2-2,NA,TRBD1,TRBV7-9,CASSSQGASSGELFF
TRBJ2-1,many,TRBD2,TRBV29-1,CSVEFVAGDYNEQFF